The sample holds one count of the clone carrying this TCR beta chain. The sample has other DNA sequences that encode this CDR3 too. The data originate from a study of T cell responses to AZD1222 COVID-19 vaccine. Profiled with immunoSEQ multiplex PCR; TCRdb holds only in-frame clones, not every one. Here the sample spans 150,000 or so clones, about 87% being singletons. This specimen was peripheral blood, taken on day 0 of MenACWY control vaccination. The sequence derives from an adult in good health.

The CDR3 nucleotides are TGTGCCAGCTCACCGGACAACAATCAGCCCCAGCATTTT. Translating gives CASSPDNNQPQHF. The V gene is TRBV18, the J gene TRBJ1-5; a weak D match, TRBD1 (5 bases). The length of the CDR3 is 13 residues. With 3 bases removed from V and 3 bases from J, the gap between germline ends came to 6 bases. Germline V gene data show CDR1 as KGHSH and CDR2 as LQKENI.